Listed below are T cell receptor beta chains from one sample, sequenced in a study of cytomegalovirus exposure and HLA in healthy donors. TCRdb keeps only in-frame clones here, not all; method: immunoSEQ multiplex PCR. The table shows approximately 140,000 clones, with 65% to 85% occurring only once. The specimen was PBMCs. The receptors shown here come from a woman in her forties in good health and CMV-seropositive. The CDR3 runs from the conserved cysteine through the conserved F or W. The order of the fields is J gene, D gene, V gene, CDR3 protein. The D gene is left open where the match is weak.

>TRBJ2-3|TRBD2|TRBV6-5
CASSYSGLGFPSQYF
>TRBJ2-5|.|TRBV6-6
CASRATGSVGGTQYF
>TRBJ2-5|TRBD1|TRBV5-1
CASSLGDRDVGTQYF
>TRBJ2-7|TRBD1|TRBV5-4
CASSLAQGARNEQYF
>TRBJ1-3|TRBD1|TRBV6-1
CASSVRRRDSISGNTIYF
>TRBJ1-1|TRBD1|TRBV5-1
CASSSGQAVTGEAFF
>TRBJ2-5|TRBD1|TRBV10-2
CASNGQAQETQYF
>TRBJ2-2|.|TRBV28
CASSEGANTGELFF
>TRBJ2-1|.|TRBV2
CASSPSGAVFF
>TRBJ2-5|TRBD2|TRBV9
CASTPTSGGPQETQYF
>TRBJ2-7|.|TRBV10-2
CASSEGTVSSYEQYF
>TRBJ2-3|.|TRBV6-5
CASSYSPGPDTQYF
>TRBJ1-1|.|TRBV29-1
CSVDGGGGMNTGAFF
>TRBJ2-7|TRBD1|TRBV13
CASSSQIDRVGYEQYF
>TRBJ2-1|TRBD1|TRBV7-3
CASSPTGTGLANEQFF
>TRBJ1-5|.|TRBV19
CASSPSYSAQHF
>TRBJ2-7|TRBD1|TRBV6-5
CASSQYPGGQWEQYF
>TRBJ2-5|.|TRBV11-2
CASSFGWGQGETQYF
>TRBJ2-3|TRBD1|TRBV5-1
CASSPRTGGGGTDTQYF
>TRBJ2-1|TRBD2|TRBV4-1
CASSHQLAGGKYNEQFF
>TRBJ2-7|TRBD2|TRBV29-1
CSVEVGRGGYEQYF
>TRBJ1-6|TRBD1|TRBV6-1
CASSEAGGTGASPLHF
>TRBJ2-3|.|TRBV5-1
CASSGTGTDTQYF
>TRBJ2-7|TRBD1|TRBV5-1
CASSLGGQAGEQYF
>TRBJ1-1|TRBD1|TRBV11-2
CASSWTGRNTEAFF